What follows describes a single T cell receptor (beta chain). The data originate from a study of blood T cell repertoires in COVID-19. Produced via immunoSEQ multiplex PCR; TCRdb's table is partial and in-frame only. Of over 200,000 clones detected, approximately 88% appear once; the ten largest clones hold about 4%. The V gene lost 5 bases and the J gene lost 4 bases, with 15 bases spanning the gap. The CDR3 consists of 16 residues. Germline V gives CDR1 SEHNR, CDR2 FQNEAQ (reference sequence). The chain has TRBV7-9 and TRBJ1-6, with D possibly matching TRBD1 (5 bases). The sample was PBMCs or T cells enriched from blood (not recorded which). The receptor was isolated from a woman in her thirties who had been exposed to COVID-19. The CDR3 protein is CASSTYKRGYNSPLHF. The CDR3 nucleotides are TGTGCCAGCAGCACCTATAAACGGGGGTATAATTCACCCCTCCACTTT.